The clone carrying this T cell receptor (beta chain) was found many times. Time point denoted: newly diagnosed GD, antithyroid drugs for less than 3 months. From RNA extracted from PBMCs, the TCR library was made. V lost 7 bases, J lost 1 base, and 6 bases stayed unmatched. Per germline, CDR1 SQVTM and CDR2 ANQGSEA. The CDR3 runs 14 residues. The data were taken from a study of regulatory T cells in long-lasting Graves disease. Both iRepertoire HTBI primers and Arm-PCR of CDR3 regions were used to build the TCR beta libraries. TCRdb analysed the multiplex PCR reads with MiXCR anew, one entry per CDR3 protein. The table lists about 400,000 distinct CDR3 sequences, under 20% of them singletons. These data were also reused for a study on T cells in Graves' hyperthyroidism and ophthalmopathy. That study adds: Diagnosing involved the use of clinical symptoms, serum thyroxine and TRAb, thyroid ultrasound and orbital computed tomography.

Specimen: peripheral blood mononuclear cells (PBMCs), collected at new diagnosis, from a patient treated with antithyroid drugs. The chain combines TRBV29-1 with TRBJ1-1, with 10 nucleotides matching TRBD1. The TCR comes from a woman aged 18-29 years with Graves disease. CDR3 bases: TGCAGCGCCCGACGGACAGGGGGGAACACTGAAGCTTTCTTT. Translation: CSARRTGGNTEAFF.